What follows describes a single TCR beta chain. Its antigen remains unidentified. This sample stems from a study of cytomegalovirus exposure and HLA in healthy donors. Study-wide points: In vitro data verified a few CMV-associated chains as specific for CMV antigens. A missense DCLRE1C variant was associated with V- and J-gene trimming of TCR beta chains in a later analysis, and an independent cohort replicated the association. A later analysis linked 15,000 to 20,000 TCR beta sequences to HLA alleles at 0.05 false discovery rate. Later analysis reportedly placed an Asian-associated ancestry cluster below the roughly 680-donor mean in N-insertions.

The germline CDR1 and CDR2 sequences are MNHEY and SVGAGI. The V end was cut by 6 bases, the J end by 4 bases, with 12 bases between. This CDR3 spans 13 amino acids. 13 Jbeta primers and 60 Vbeta primers were used for the PCR. Assay: immunoSEQ multiplex PCR; the TCRdb copy retains only in-frame clones and omits some. The sample yields roughly 150,000 clones, 77% seen once. The receptor was isolated from a male donor in good health and CMV-seronegative. This sequence joins TRBV6-5 and TRBJ1-1; D is unresolved. Sequenced sample: PBMCs. The CDR3, as DNA: TGTGCCAGCAGCCCCGCGAGTGGCACTGAAGCTTTCTTT. It codes for CASSPASGTEAFF.